These T cell receptor beta chains were read from a single sample in a study of T cell repertoires in cytomegalovirus infection. Via MiXCR, TCRdb re-called the reads, giving one row per CDR3 protein. The sample lists about 570,000 distinct CDR3 sequences, almost 40% seen once, with over 45% in the top ten. Their specific antigens are unknown. Sequencing was performed on cultured PBMCs, taken from culture after CMV antigen stimulation. These receptors all come from a human donor in good health (CMV status not recorded). Some clones in this sample may be carry-over from other donors' samples. The CDR3 runs from the conserved cysteine through the conserved F or W. Fields, in order: V gene, J gene, D gene, clone size, CDR3 DNA, CDR3 protein. D genes are given only for firm matches. Not every row has a clone size; where given, it reads once, few, many or a size class.

V: TRBV6-6
J: TRBJ1-5
D: TRBD1
size: few
DNA: TGTGCCAGCAGTAACGACAGGGTTGGACAGCCCCAGCATTTT
CDR3: CASSNDRVGQPQHF

V: TRBV7-2
J: TRBJ2-1
D: TRBD2
size: .
DNA: TGTGCCAGCCACACTAGCGGGTCTAAGAATGAGCAGTTCTTC
CDR3: CASHTSGSKNEQFF

V: TRBV7-7
J: TRBJ2-2
D: TRBD2
size: .
DNA: TGTGCCAGCAGCCCACGGACTAGCGGGAGCGGCGGGGAGCTGTTTTTT
CDR3: CASSPRTSGSGGELFF

V: TRBV7-2
J: TRBJ1-6
D: .
size: many
DNA: TGTGCCAGCAGCTTACAACCAAATTCACCCCTCCACTTT
CDR3: CASSLQPNSPLHF

V: TRBV6-1
J: TRBJ2-3
D: TRBD1
size: .
DNA: TGTGCCAGCAGTGAAGCGCCACAGGGGTCTGGCACAGATACGCAGTATTTT
CDR3: CASSEAPQGSGTDTQYF

V: TRBV14
J: TRBJ1-1
D: .
size: .
DNA: TGTGCCAGCAGCCAAGTGGCAGGGGTAAGGAACACTGAAGCTTTCTTT
CDR3: CASSQVAGVRNTEAFF

V: TRBV7-6
J: TRBJ2-2
D: TRBD2
size: few
DNA: TGTGCCAGCAGCTCGCTAGCGGGAAGGGACACCGGGGAGCTGTTTTTT
CDR3: CASSSLAGRDTGELFF

V: TRBV12-3/TRBV12-4
J: TRBJ2-1
D: TRBD1
size: few
DNA: TGTGCCAGCAGTTCTTCCCGGGACAGGCAGTTCTTC
CDR3: CASSSSRDRQFF

V: TRBV28
J: TRBJ2-1
D: TRBD1
size: .
DNA: TGTGCCAGCAGTTTGAGATGGGACAGGGCCAATGAGCAGTTCTTC
CDR3: CASSLRWDRANEQFF

V: TRBV10-3
J: TRBJ1-1
D: TRBD1
size: .
DNA: TGTGCCATCAGTGAGTTTGGACAGGGTGTAGCTTTCTTT
CDR3: CAISEFGQGVAFF

V: TRBV6-5
J: TRBJ1-6
D: .
size: few
DNA: TGTGCCAGCAGCCCAGGGGTGGGCAATTCACCCCTCCACTTT
CDR3: CASSPGVGNSPLHF

V: TRBV20-1
J: TRBJ2-5
D: TRBD2
size: few
DNA: TGCAGTGCTACCCCCGGACTAGCGGGGGCCGGGCTAGAGACCCAGTACTTC
CDR3: CSATPGLAGAGLETQYF

V: TRBV7-2
J: TRBJ2-1
D: .
size: many
DNA: TGTGCCAGCATCGAAGGTAGTCTAGCGTACAATGAGCAGTTCTTC
CDR3: CASIEGSLAYNEQFF

V: TRBV20-1
J: TRBJ2-7
D: TRBD2
size: .
DNA: TGCAGTGCTAGACCTAGCGGATACGAGCAGTACTTC
CDR3: CSARPSGYEQYF

V: TRBV19
J: TRBJ2-3
D: .
size: .
DNA: TGTGCCAGTAGTATACCCCGGACAGCGGCAGATACGCAGTATTTT
CDR3: CASSIPRTAADTQYF

V: TRBV6-6
J: TRBJ1-3
D: .
size: .
DNA: TGTGCCAGCAGGGTGAGCACCTCTGGAAACACCATATATTTT
CDR3: CASRVSTSGNTIYF

V: TRBV7-2
J: TRBJ1-6
D: .
size: few
DNA: TGTGCCAGCAGCTTTGTACAGGGTAATTCACCCCTCCACTTT
CDR3: CASSFVQGNSPLHF

V: TRBV10-3
J: TRBJ2-5
D: .
size: .
DNA: TGTGCCATCACAATACCCGGGACCGGTGACTTGGAGACCCAGTACTTC
CDR3: CAITIPGTGDLETQYF

V: TRBV10-3
J: TRBJ2-2
D: .
size: .
DNA: TGTGCCATCAACTACGCCCCGCCGGACACCGGGGAGCTGTTTTTT
CDR3: CAINYAPPDTGELFF

V: TRBV4-2
J: TRBJ1-1
D: TRBD1
size: few
DNA: TGTGCCAGCAGCCAAGATTTAGGACAGGGGGATGAAGCTTTCTTT
CDR3: CASSQDLGQGDEAFF

V: TRBV7-6
J: TRBJ1-2
D: TRBD1
size: few
DNA: TGTGCCAGCAGCTTTCCCGGGACAGGGAATGGCTACACCTTC
CDR3: CASSFPGTGNGYTF

V: TRBV5-1
J: TRBJ1-1
D: .
size: .
DNA: TGCGCCAGCAGCTCCCTCTCTCGGGGACCTTCCGTGAACACTGAAGCTTTCTTT
CDR3: CASSSLSRGPSVNTEAFF

V: TRBV12-3/TRBV12-4
J: TRBJ1-2
D: .
size: few
DNA: TGTGCCAGCCGCGTGATGGACAACGTTAACTATGGCTACACCTTC
CDR3: CASRVMDNVNYGYTF

V: TRBV7-2
J: TRBJ2-2
D: .
size: few
DNA: TGTGCCAGCAGCCGACAAGGCCCGTCCGTCACCGGGGAGCTGTTTTTT
CDR3: CASSRQGPSVTGELFF

V: TRBV29-1
J: TRBJ1-2
D: TRBD1
size: .
DNA: TGCAGCGTGGACCTACCAGGGGGGGGCTCCTATGGCTACACCTTC
CDR3: CSVDLPGGGSYGYTF